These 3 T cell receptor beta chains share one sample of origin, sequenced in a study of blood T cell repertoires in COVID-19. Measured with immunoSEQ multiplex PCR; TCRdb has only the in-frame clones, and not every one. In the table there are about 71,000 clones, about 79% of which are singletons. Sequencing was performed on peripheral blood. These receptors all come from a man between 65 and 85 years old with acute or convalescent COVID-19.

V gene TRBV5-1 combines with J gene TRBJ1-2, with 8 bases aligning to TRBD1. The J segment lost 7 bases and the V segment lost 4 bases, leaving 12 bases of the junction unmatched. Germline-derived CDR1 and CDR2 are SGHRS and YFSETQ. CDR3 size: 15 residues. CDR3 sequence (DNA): TGCGCCAGCAGCCCTCCTTTGACAGGGGCGGGTGGCTACACCTTC. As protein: CASSPPLTGAGGYTF.

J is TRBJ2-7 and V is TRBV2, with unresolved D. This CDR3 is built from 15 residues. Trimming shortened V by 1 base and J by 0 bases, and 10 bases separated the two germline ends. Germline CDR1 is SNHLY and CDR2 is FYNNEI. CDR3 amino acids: CASSEGLADSYEQYF. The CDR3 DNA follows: TGTGCCAGCAGTGAAGGTCTGGCCGACTCCTACGAGCAGTACTTC.

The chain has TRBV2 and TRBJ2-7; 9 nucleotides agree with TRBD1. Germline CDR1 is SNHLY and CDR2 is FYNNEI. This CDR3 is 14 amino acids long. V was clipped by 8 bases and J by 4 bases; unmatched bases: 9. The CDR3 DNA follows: TGTGCCAGCGTTGCGGGACAGGGACGGTACGAGCAGTACTTC. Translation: CASVAGQGRYEQYF. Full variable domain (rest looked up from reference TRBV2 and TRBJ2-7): EPEVTQTPSHQVTQMGQEVILRCVPISNHLYFYWYRQILGQKVEFLVSFYNNEISEKSEIFDDQFSVERPDGSNFTLKIRSTKLEDSAMYFCASVAGQGRYEQYFGPGTRLTVT.